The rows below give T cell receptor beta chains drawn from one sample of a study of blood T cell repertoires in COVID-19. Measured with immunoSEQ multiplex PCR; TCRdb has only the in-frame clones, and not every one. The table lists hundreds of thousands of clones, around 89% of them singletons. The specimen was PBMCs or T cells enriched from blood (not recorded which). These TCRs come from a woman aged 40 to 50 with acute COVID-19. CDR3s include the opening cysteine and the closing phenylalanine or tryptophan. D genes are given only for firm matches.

cdr3_aa: CASSIFIMRDQPQHF
d_call: .
j_call: TRBJ1-5
v_call: TRBV19

cdr3_aa: CASSQGSGTSYNEQFF
d_call: TRBD2
j_call: TRBJ2-1
v_call: TRBV7-6

cdr3_aa: CASSLGLAGGPDTQYF
d_call: TRBD2
j_call: TRBJ2-3
v_call: TRBV7-2

cdr3_aa: CASSSDRAKNIQYF
d_call: .
j_call: TRBJ2-4
v_call: TRBV11-1

cdr3_aa: CATSGPQGARSNQPQHF
d_call: TRBD1
j_call: TRBJ1-5
v_call: TRBV24-1

cdr3_aa: CASTTLAGSNNSPLHF
d_call: .
j_call: TRBJ1-6
v_call: TRBV27

cdr3_aa: CASSSLAVGKDTQYF
d_call: TRBD2
j_call: TRBJ2-3
v_call: TRBV5-1

cdr3_aa: CASSIFSGRREQFF
d_call: TRBD2
j_call: TRBJ2-1
v_call: TRBV19

cdr3_aa: CASSLTSSGSQELFF
d_call: TRBD2
j_call: TRBJ2-2
v_call: TRBV11-2

cdr3_aa: CASSVGGSSYEQYF
d_call: .
j_call: TRBJ2-7
v_call: TRBV28

cdr3_aa: CASSYSFGRSNQPQHF
d_call: .
j_call: TRBJ1-5
v_call: TRBV6-2/TRBV6-3

cdr3_aa: CASSQGLAVETQYF
d_call: TRBD2
j_call: TRBJ2-5
v_call: TRBV11-2

cdr3_aa: CASRRGSGNTIYF
d_call: .
j_call: TRBJ1-3
v_call: TRBV2

cdr3_aa: CASSRRGKETQYF
d_call: TRBD1
j_call: TRBJ2-5
v_call: TRBV11-2

cdr3_aa: CASSLIRLAGNNEQFF
d_call: TRBD2
j_call: TRBJ2-1
v_call: TRBV11-2

cdr3_aa: CAWSVRGNTEAFF
d_call: .
j_call: TRBJ1-1
v_call: TRBV30

cdr3_aa: CASRQRDTDTQYF
d_call: TRBD2
j_call: TRBJ2-3
v_call: TRBV6-5

cdr3_aa: CASRDIGVEFF
d_call: .
j_call: TRBJ2-1
v_call: TRBV6-5

cdr3_aa: CASSFGTGHNSPLHF
d_call: .
j_call: TRBJ1-6
v_call: TRBV4-1

cdr3_aa: CASSPQGQGRYTF
d_call: TRBD1
j_call: TRBJ1-2
v_call: TRBV2

cdr3_aa: CASSLARGVGNTIYF
d_call: .
j_call: TRBJ1-3
v_call: TRBV7-8

cdr3_aa: CASTRLAGGTGELFF
d_call: TRBD2
j_call: TRBJ2-2
v_call: TRBV19

cdr3_aa: CSIQSSGYTGELFF
d_call: .
j_call: TRBJ2-2
v_call: TRBV28

cdr3_aa: CASSLTGSPLHF
d_call: .
j_call: TRBJ1-6
v_call: TRBV28

cdr3_aa: CASSTWASGANVLTF
d_call: .
j_call: TRBJ2-6
v_call: TRBV28

cdr3_aa: CASSLVAAGGYTF
d_call: .
j_call: TRBJ1-2
v_call: TRBV11-2

cdr3_aa: CASSPPLTARTEAFF
d_call: .
j_call: TRBJ1-1
v_call: TRBV28

cdr3_aa: CASSLSTAGRGNGELFF
d_call: TRBD1
j_call: TRBJ2-2
v_call: TRBV7-7

cdr3_aa: CASSAGVGNIQYF
d_call: .
j_call: TRBJ2-4
v_call: TRBV5-1

cdr3_aa: CASSRVPGLENEQFF
d_call: TRBD2
j_call: TRBJ2-1
v_call: TRBV5-1

cdr3_aa: CASSPSTRQGNLDEQFF
d_call: TRBD1
j_call: TRBJ2-1
v_call: TRBV18

cdr3_aa: CASSQRARTGNYGYTF
d_call: .
j_call: TRBJ1-2
v_call: TRBV21-1

cdr3_aa: CASSLETGMNTEAFF
d_call: TRBD1
j_call: TRBJ1-1
v_call: TRBV2

cdr3_aa: CASSPGQGSGQPQHF
d_call: TRBD1
j_call: TRBJ1-5
v_call: TRBV3-1/TRBV3-2

cdr3_aa: CASSQTGTGSDQPQHF
d_call: TRBD1
j_call: TRBJ1-5
v_call: TRBV3-1/TRBV3-2

cdr3_aa: CASSLDRGSEKLFF
d_call: TRBD1
j_call: TRBJ1-4
v_call: TRBV11-2